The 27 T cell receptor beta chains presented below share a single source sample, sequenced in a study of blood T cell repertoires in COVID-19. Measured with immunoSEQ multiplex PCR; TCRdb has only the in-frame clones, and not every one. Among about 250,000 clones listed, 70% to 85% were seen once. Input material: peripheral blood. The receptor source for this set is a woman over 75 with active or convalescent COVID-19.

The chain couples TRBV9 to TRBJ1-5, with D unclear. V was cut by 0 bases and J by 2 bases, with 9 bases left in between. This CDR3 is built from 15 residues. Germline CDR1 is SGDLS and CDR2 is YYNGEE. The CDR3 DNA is TGTGCCAGCAGCGTAGGAGGATTTGGCAATCAGCCCCAGCATTTT. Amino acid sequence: CASSVGGFGNQPQHF.

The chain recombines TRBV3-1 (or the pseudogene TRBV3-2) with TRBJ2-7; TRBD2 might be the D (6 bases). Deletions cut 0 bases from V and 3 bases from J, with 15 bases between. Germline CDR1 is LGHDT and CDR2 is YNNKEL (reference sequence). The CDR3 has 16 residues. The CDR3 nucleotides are TGTGCCAGCAGCCAAGACGGCGGGGCAAGGTACTACGAGCAGTACTTC. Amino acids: CASSQDGGARYYEQYF.

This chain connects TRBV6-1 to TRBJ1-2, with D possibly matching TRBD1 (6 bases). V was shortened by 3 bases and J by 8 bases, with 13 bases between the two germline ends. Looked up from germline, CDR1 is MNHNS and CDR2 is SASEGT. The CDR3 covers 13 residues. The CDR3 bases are TGTGCCAGCAGTGATCAACAGGGTAAAGGCTACACCTTC. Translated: CASSDQQGKGYTF.

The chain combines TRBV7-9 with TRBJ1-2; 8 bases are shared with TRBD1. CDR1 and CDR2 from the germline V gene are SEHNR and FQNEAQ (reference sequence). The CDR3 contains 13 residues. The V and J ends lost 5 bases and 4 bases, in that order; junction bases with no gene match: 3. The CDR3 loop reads CASSRGQGYGYTF. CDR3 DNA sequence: TGTGCCAGCAGCCGAGGACAGGGCTATGGCTACACCTTC.

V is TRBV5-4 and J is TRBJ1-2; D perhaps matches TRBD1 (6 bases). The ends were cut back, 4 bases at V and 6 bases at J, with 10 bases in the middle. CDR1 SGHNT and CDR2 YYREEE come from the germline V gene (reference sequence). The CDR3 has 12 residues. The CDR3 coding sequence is TGTGCCAGCAGCGCGGGGGCTGATGGCTACACCTTC. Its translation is CASSAGADGYTF.

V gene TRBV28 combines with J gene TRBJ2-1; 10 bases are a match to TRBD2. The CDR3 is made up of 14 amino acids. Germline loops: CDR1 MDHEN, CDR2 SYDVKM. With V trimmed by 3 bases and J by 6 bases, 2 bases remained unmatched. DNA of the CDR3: TGTGCCAGCAGTTTGGCTAGCGGGAGCAATGAGCAGTTCTTC. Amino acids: CASSLASGSNEQFF.

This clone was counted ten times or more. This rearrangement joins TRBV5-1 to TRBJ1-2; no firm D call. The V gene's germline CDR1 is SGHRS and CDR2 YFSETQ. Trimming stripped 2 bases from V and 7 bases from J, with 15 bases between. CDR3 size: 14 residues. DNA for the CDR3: TGCGCCAGCAGCTTCGACGGGAACTTTGGTGGCTACACCTTC. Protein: CASSFDGNFGGYTF.

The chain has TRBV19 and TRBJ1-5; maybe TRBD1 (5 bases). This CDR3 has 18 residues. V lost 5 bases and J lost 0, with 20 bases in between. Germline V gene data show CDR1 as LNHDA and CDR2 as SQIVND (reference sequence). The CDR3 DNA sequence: TGTGCCAGTAGTGGCCCCAGGCAGGGAAGAACTAGCAATCAGCCCCAGCATTTT. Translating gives CASSGPRQGRTSNQPQHF.

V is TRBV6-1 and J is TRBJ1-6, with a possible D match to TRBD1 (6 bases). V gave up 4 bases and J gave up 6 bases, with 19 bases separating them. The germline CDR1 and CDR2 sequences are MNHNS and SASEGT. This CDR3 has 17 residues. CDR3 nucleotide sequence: TGTGCCAGCAGTGGAGTCATGCTGGACAGCCCTAATTCACCCCTCCACTTT. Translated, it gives CASSGVMLDSPNSPLHF.

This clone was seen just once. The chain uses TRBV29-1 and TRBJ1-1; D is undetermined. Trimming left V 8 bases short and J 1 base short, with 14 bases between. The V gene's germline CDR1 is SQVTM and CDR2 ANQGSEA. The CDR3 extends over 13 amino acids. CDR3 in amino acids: CSSSNSGNTEAFF. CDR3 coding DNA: TGCAGCTCATCAAATTCGGGGAACACTGAAGCTTTCTTT.

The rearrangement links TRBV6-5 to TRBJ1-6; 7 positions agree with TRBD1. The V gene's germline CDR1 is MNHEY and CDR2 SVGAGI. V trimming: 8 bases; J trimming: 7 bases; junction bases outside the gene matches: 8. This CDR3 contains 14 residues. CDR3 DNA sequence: TGTGCCAGCCGAGAGGTACAGGGGAATTCACCCCTCCACTTT. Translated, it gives CASREVQGNSPLHF.

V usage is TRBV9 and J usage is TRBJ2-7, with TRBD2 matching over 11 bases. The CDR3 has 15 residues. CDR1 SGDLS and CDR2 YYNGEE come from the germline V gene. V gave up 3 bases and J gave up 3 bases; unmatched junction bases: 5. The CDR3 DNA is TGTGCCAGCAGCGCGACTAGCGGGAATTTCTACGAGCAGTACTTC. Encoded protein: CASSATSGNFYEQYF. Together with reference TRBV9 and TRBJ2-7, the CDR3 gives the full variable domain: DSGVTQTPKHLITATGQRVTLRCSPRSGDLSVYWYQQSLDQGLQFLIQYYNGEERAKGNILERFSAQQFPDLHSELNLSSLELGDSALYFCASSATSGNFYEQYFGPGTRLTVT.

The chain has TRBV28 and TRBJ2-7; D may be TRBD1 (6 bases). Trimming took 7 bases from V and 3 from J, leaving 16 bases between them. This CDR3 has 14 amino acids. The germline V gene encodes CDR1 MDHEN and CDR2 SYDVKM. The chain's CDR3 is CASIQQGPNYEQYF. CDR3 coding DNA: TGTGCCAGCATCCAACAGGGCCCCAACTACGAGCAGTACTTC.

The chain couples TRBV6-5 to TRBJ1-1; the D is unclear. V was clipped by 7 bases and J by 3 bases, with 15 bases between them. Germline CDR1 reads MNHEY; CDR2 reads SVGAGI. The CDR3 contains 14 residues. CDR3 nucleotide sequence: TGTGCCAGCATCTATTTCCGTGACTACACTGAAGCTTTCTTT. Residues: CASIYFRDYTEAFF.

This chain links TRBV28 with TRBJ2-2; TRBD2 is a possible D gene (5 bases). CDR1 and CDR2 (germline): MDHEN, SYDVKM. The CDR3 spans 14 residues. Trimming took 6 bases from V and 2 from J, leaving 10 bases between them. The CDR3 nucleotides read TGTGCCAGCAGCCCGAGGGCTAACACCGGGGAGCTGTTTTTT. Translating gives CASSPRANTGELFF.

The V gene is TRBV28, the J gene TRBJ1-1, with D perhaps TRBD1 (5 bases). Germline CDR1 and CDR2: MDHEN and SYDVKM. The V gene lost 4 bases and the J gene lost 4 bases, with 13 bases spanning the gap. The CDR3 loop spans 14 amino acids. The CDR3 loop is CASSSTGEGTEAFF. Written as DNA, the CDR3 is TGTGCCAGCAGTTCAACGGGGGAGGGCACTGAAGCTTTCTTT.

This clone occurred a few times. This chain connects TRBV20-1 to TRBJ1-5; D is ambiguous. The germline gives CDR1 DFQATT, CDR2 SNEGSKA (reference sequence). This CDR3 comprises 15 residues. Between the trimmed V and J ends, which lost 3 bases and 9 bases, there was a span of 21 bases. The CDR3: CSASLRGPGGRPQHF. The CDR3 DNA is TGCAGTGCTAGTCTACGCGGCCCCGGTGGGAGGCCCCAGCATTTT.

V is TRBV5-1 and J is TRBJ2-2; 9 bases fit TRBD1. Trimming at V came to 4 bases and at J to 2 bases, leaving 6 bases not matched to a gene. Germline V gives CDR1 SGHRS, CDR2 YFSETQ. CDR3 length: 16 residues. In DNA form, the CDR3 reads TGCGCCAGCAGCCAGCAGGGACAGGGTAACACCGGGGAGCTGTTTTTT. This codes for CASSQQGQGNTGELFF.

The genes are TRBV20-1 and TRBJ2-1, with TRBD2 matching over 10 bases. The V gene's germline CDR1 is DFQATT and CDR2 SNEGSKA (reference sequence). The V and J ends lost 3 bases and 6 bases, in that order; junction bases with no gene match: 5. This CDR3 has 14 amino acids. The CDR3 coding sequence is TGCAGTGCTAGTGCTAGCGGGAGCACCAATGAGCAGTTCTTC. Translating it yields CSASASGSTNEQFF.

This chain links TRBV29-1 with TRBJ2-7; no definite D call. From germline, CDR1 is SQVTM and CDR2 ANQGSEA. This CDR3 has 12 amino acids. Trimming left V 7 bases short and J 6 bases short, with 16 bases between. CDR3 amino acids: CSAILGGAEQYF. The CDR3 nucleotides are TGCAGCGCCATTTTGGGTGGAGCCGAGCAGTACTTC.

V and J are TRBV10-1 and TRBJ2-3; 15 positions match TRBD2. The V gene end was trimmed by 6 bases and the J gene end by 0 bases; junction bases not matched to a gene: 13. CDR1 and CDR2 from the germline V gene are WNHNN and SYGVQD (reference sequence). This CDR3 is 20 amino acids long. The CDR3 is CASSHHLGLAGGPSTDTQYF. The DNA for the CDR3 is TGCGCCAGCAGCCACCACCTTGGACTAGCGGGAGGGCCAAGCACAGATACGCAGTATTTT.

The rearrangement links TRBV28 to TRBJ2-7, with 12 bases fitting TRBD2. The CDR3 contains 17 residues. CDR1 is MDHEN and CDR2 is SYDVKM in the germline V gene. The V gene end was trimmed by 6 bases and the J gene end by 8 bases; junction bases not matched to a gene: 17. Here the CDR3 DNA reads TGTGCCAGCAGCCCTAGGGGTGAGACTAGCGGGAGTTGGCAGCAGTACTTC. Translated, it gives CASSPRGETSGSWQQYF.

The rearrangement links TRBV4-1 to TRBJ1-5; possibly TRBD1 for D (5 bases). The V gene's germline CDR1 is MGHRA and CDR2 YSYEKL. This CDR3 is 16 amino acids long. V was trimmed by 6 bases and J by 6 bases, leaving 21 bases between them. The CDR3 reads CASSRGGVPGRQPQHF. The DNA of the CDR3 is TGCGCCAGCAGTCGTGGGGGGGTCCCGGGGCGTCAGCCCCAGCATTTT.

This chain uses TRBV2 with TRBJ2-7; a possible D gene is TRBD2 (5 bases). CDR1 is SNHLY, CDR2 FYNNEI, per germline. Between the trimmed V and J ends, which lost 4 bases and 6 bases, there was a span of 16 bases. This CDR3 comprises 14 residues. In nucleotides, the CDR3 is TGTGCCAGCAGTGTTGGATCGGCCGCGGGCGAGCAGTACTTC. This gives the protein CASSVGSAAGEQYF.

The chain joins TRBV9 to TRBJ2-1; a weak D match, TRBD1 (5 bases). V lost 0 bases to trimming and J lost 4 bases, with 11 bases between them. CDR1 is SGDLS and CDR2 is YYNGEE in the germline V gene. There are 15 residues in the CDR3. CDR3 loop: CASSVGQGLYNEQFF. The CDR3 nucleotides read TGTGCCAGCAGCGTAGGCCAGGGATTATACAATGAGCAGTTCTTC.

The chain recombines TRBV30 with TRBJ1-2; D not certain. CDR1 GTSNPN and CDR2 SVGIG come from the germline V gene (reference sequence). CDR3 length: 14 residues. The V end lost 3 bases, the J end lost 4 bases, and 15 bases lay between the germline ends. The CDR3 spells CAWSPLGGPYGYTF. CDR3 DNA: TGTGCCTGGAGCCCACTCGGAGGGCCCTATGGCTACACCTTC.

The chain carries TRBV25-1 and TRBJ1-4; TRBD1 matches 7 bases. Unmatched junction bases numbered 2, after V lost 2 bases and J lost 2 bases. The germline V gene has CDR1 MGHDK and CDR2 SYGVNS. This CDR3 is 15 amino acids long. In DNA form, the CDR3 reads TGTGCCAGCAGTGAACCGGGACAGACTAATGAAAAACTGTTTTTT. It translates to CASSEPGQTNEKLFF. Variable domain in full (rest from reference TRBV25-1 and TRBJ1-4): EADIYQTPRYLVIGTGKKITLECSQTMGHDKMYWYQQDPGMELHLIHYSYGVNSTEKGDLSSESTVSRIRTEHFPLTLESARPSHTSQYLCASSEPGQTNEKLFFGSGTQLSVL.